A selection of T cell receptor beta chains follows, all from one sample in a study of T cell responses to AZD1222 COVID-19 vaccine. Method: immunoSEQ multiplex PCR; TCRdb's copy keeps in-frame clones and lacks some. The sample contains more than 65,000 clones, 70% to 90% of which appear only once. Sequencing was performed on peripheral blood, taken 28 days after the second AZD1222 dose. Every receptor here comes from an adult who received the AZD1222 COVID-19 vaccine. CDR3s leave out the opening cysteine and the closing phenylalanine or tryptophan. Fields, in order: clone size, J gene, V gene, CDR3 protein. Not every row has a clone size; where given, it reads once, few, many or a size class.

>-|TRBJ2-5|TRBV24-1
ATSDPLVGAETQY
>-|TRBJ1-2|TRBV6-6
ASSQTGEKANYGYT
>-|TRBJ2-5|TRBV11-1
ASSLEVTQY
>-|TRBJ1-1|TRBV5-6
ASSLGGESSEAF
>-|TRBJ2-6|TRBV6-5
TIGSSGANVLT
>once|TRBJ2-6|TRBV30
AWSVQGATGANVLT
>-|TRBJ1-2|TRBV19
ASSTDGIYGYT
>-|TRBJ2-7|TRBV3-1/TRBV3-2
ASSQATVGYEQY
>-|TRBJ2-1|TRBV9
ASSVVPLPAGGHEQF
>-|TRBJ2-3|TRBV9
ASSVGGWRDTQY
>-|TRBJ2-1|TRBV24-1
ATSDAGTPSYNEQF
>-|TRBJ2-3|TRBV5-4
ASSFRGGDRDTQY
>-|TRBJ2-5|TRBV9
ASSVGGLAGGMETQY
>-|TRBJ2-7|TRBV5-1
ASSLVEGLAYEQY
>-|TRBJ2-7|TRBV6-1
ASTSGHSYEQY
>-|TRBJ2-1|TRBV10-3
AITGGQGENEQF
>-|TRBJ2-5|TRBV19
ASTGDAAGETQY
>once|TRBJ1-6|TRBV11-2
ASSLVQGIGSPLH
>-|TRBJ2-3|TRBV7-2
ASSSEPVYRY
>-|TRBJ1-4|TRBV19
ASSIMTADEKLF
>-|TRBJ2-7|TRBV27
ASSLGGNLPYEQY
>-|TRBJ2-7|TRBV5-1
ASTRDRTYEQY
>many|TRBJ2-7|TRBV7-9
ASSLGPPLYEQY
>-|TRBJ2-7|TRBV10-1
ASSESPGYEQY
>few|TRBJ2-2|TRBV15
ATSRDFRGELF
>-|TRBJ2-5|TRBV2
ASSTRRQGTETQY
>-|TRBJ2-3|TRBV6-5
ASSYEASGTLDTQY
>-|TRBJ2-3|TRBV5-1
ASSSGVRDWY
>few|TRBJ2-7|TRBV19
ASSQAVGSYEQY
>-|TRBJ1-2|TRBV19
ASIRLKGRTGLTNYGYT
>-|TRBJ2-5|TRBV6-1
ASSARDYQTLQETQY
>once|TRBJ1-2|TRBV29-1
SSWNGEGGYT
>-|TRBJ1-1|TRBV6-5
ASRIQGGNTEAF
>-|TRBJ1-1|TRBV5-1
ASSLSGMNTEAF
>-|TRBJ1-1|TRBV10-2
ASSGNRGRDPTNTEAF
>-|TRBJ2-4|TRBV7-2
ASSLGTSGSQLAKNIQY
>-|TRBJ2-7|TRBV29-1
SVQGQGGQNEQY
>-|TRBJ2-3|TRBV10-3
AISRLQGADDTQY
>once|TRBJ1-3|TRBV7-9
ASSSGTERSGNTIY
>-|TRBJ2-3|TRBV7-3
ASSEGDSLTQY
>-|TRBJ2-1|TRBV30
ALNRGSSYNEQF
>-|TRBJ1-2|TRBV12-3/TRBV12-4
ASSPGSGWGYT
>-|TRBJ1-3|TRBV13
ASSPGHSGNTIY
>few|TRBJ2-1|TRBV6-1
ASSDTSASGKGYEQF